This T cell receptor beta chain was found in a study of shared clonotypes between healthy human individuals. On this clone itself: Antigen: not known.

Study conclusions and caveats: Estimated clonotype richness was generally higher in naive than memory subsets. Compared with clonotypes that all four donors shared, non-shared clonotypes had lower generation probabilities.

Study donors comprised healthy, HIV-negative adults devoid of recent acute infection or vaccination. A CD45RA+ naive subset and a CD45RA-negative memory subset were split from CD4+ cells. Only in-frame clones appear in the TCRdb table, and some are missing; sequencing was by immunoSEQ multiplex PCR. The table records about 660,000 clones, roughly 70% of them present only once. V trimming: 7 bases; J trimming: 8 bases; junction bases outside the gene matches: 10. Germline loops: CDR1 SNHLY, CDR2 FYNNEI. The CDR3 is 14 amino acids. What was sequenced was memory CD4+ T cells sorted from blood. The subset here: CD45RA-negative fraction. The origin of this receptor is a young woman in good health. The gene calls are TRBV2 and TRBJ1-5; 8 nucleotides line up with TRBD1. CDR3 protein: CASTGQGRSEPQHF. In nucleotides, the CDR3 is TGTGCCAGCACTGGACAGGGAAGGTCGGAGCCCCAGCATTTT. Looking up the rest from reference TRBV2 and TRBJ1-5 gives the full variable domain: EPEVTQTPSHQVTQMGQEVILRCVPISNHLYFYWYRQILGQKVEFLVSFYNNEISEKSEIFDDQFSVERPDGSNFTLKIRSTKLEDSAMYFCASTGQGRSEPQHFGDGTRLSIL.